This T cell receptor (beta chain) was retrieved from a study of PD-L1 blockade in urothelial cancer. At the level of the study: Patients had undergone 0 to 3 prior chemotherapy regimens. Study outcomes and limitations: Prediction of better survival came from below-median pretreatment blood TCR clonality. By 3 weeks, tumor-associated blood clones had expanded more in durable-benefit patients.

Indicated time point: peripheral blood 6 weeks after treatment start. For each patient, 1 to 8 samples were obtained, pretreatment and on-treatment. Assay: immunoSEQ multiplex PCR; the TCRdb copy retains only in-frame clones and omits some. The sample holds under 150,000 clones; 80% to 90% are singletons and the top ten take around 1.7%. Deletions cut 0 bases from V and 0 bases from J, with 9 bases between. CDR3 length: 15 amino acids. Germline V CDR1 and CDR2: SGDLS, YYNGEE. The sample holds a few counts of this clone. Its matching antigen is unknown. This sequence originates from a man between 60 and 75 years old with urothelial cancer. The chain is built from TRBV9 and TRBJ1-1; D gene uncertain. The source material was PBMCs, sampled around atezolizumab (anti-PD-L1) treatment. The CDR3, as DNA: TGTGCCAGCAGCGTAGATGCGGGGATGAACACTGAAGCTTTCTTT. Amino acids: CASSVDAGMNTEAFF.